The clone carrying this TCR beta chain was seen only a few times. This CDR3 has 19 residues. The germline gives CDR1 SGHAT, CDR2 FQNNGV. J lost 0 bases, V lost 4 bases, and 16 bases had no gene match. Using its own MiXCR run on the 5' RACE reads, TCRdb lists one record per CDR3 protein. The sample yields approximately 350,000 distinct CDR3 sequences, 11% seen once. These data come from a study of T cells after yellow fever vaccination. At the level of the study: For low cell numbers, libraries were made with SMART-Seq v4 Ultra Low Input.

J is TRBJ2-3 and V is TRBV11-2, with 7 bases aligning to TRBD2. The input for sequencing was PBMCs, taken on the day of the first yellow fever vaccination. This clonotype was sampled from a man in his late teens or twenties who received the YFV17D yellow fever vaccine. The chain's CDR3 is CASSSQGYLADFSTDTQYF. CDR3 DNA: TGTGCCAGCAGCTCCCAAGGCTACCTAGCGGATTTTAGCACAGATACGCAGTATTTT.